This TCR beta chain was recovered during a study of T cells after yellow fever vaccination. Concerning this clonotype itself: No antigen is known for it.

General study results and limits: A small proportion of clonotypes was detected in both the CD4 and CD8 compartments. The secondary T-cell response peaked on day 5, not day 15, but was weaker. Primary-vaccination clones mostly resurfaced post-booster (roughly 97% CD4, approximately 90% CD8).

One entry per CDR3 protein, called by TCRdb with MiXCR from the 5' RACE reads. This table holds hundreds of thousands of distinct CDR3 sequences, around an eighth found once. The CDR3 is 15 amino acids. Germline CDR1 reads KGHSH; CDR2 reads LQKENI. V gave up 6 bases and J gave up 4 bases; unmatched junction bases: 11. J is TRBJ2-5 and V is TRBV18; TRBD2 matches 7 bases. The sequencing used CD4+ T cells sorted from PBMCs, collected 15 days after the yellow fever booster vaccination. The TCR originated in a man between 18 and 35 years old who received the YFV17D yellow fever vaccine. This CDR3 reads CASSPTGGLRETQYF. The CDR3 DNA reads TGTGCCAGCTCCCCGACGGGGGGATTAAGAGAGACCCAGTACTTC.